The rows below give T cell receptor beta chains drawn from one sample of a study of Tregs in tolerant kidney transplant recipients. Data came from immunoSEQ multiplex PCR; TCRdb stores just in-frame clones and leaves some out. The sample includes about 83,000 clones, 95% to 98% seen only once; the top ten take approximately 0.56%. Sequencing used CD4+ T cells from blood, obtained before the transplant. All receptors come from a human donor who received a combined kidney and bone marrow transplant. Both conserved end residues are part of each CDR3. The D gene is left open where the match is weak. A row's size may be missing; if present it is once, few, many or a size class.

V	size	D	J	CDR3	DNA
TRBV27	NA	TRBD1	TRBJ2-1	CASSLGGQVTKFF	TGTGCCAGCAGTTTAGGGGGACAGGTTACTAAGTTCTTC
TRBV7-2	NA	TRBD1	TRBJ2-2	CASSKNRGDTGELFF	TGTGCCAGCAGCAAGAACAGGGGTGACACCGGGGAGCTGTTTTTT
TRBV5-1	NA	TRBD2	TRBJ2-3	CASSYSGRDTDTQYF	TGCGCCAGCAGCTATAGCGGGAGGGACACAGATACGCAGTATTTT
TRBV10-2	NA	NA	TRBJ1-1	CASRRRGRSTEAFF	TGCGCCAGCAGGAGGCGGGGGAGGAGCACTGAAGCTTTCTTT
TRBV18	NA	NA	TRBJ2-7	CASSPGSTYEQYF	TGTGCCAGCTCACCAGGCAGTACCTACGAGCAGTACTTC
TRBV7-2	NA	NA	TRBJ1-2	CASSPRTANYGYTF	TGTGCCAGCAGCCCTCGGACAGCTAACTATGGCTACACCTTC
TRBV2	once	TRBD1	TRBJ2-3	CASRKTGAPLTDTQYF	TGTGCCAGCAGAAAGACAGGGGCTCCCCTCACAGATACGCAGTATTTT
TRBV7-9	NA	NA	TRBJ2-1	CASSLVPASTLGNEQFF	TGTGCCAGCAGCTTAGTGCCGGCTAGTACCTTAGGCAATGAGCAGTTCTTC
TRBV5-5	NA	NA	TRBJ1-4	CASSFGQGPEKLFF	NA
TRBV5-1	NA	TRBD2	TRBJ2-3	CASSFSGGGPDTQYF	TGCGCCAGCAGCTTTAGCGGGGGGGGTCCAGATACGCAGTATTTT
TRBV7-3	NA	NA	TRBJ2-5	CASSLTGIIRETQYF	TGTGCCAGCAGCTTAACCGGGATAATAAGAGAGACCCAGTACTTC
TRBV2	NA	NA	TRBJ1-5	CASSVSGRVNQPQHF	TGTGCCAGCAGTGTTAGCGGCAGGGTCAATCAGCCCCAGCATTTT
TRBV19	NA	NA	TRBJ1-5	CASSIVQGIQPQHF	TGTGCCAGTAGTATAGTTCAGGGGATTCAGCCCCAGCATTTT
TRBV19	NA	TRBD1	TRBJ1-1	CASNDRGRASDTEAFF	TGTGCCAGTAATGACAGGGGGCGCGCCTCGGACACTGAAGCTTTCTTT
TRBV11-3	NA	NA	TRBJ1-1	CASSLGRGGPRNTEAFF	TGTGCCAGCAGCTTAGGAAGGGGGGGCCCTAGGAACACTGAAGCTTTCTTT
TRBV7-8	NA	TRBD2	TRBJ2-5	CASSLAPSGAQETQYF	TGTGCCAGCAGCTTAGCCCCTAGCGGGGCTCAAGAGACCCAGTACTTC
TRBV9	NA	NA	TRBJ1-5	CASSVGRENQPQHF	TGTGCCAGCAGCGTAGGGAGGGAGAATCAGCCCCAGCATTTT
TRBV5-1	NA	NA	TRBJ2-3	CASSPMGVTGDTQYF	TGCGCCAGCAGCCCGATGGGGGTGACAGGAGATACGCAGTATTTT
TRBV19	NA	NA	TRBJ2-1	CASSPGTHNEQFF	TGTGCCAGTAGTCCCGGGACTCACAATGAGCAGTTCTTC
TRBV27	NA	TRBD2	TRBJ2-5	CASSWASGTYETQYF	TGTGCCAGCAGTTGGGCTAGCGGGACATACGAGACCCAGTACTTC
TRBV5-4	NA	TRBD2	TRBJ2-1	CASTIHGGGRNTEQFF	TGTGCCAGCACCATCCACGGGGGGGGGCGAAATACTGAGCAGTTCTTC
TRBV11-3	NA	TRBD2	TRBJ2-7	CASSRGLAYEQYF	TGTGCCAGCAGCAGAGGACTAGCCTACGAGCAGTACTTC
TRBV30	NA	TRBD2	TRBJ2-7	CAWRSLERGYEQYF	TGTGCCTGGAGGTCCCTCGAGCGGGGCTACGAGCAGTACTTC
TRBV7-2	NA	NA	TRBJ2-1	CASSSAGKNEQFF	TGTGCCAGCAGCTCCGCAGGGAAAAATGAGCAGTTCTTC
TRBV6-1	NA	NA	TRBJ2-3	CASSEFYYRGLATDTQYF	TGTGCCAGCAGTGAATTCTACTATCGGGGCCTAGCGACAGATACGCAGTATTTT
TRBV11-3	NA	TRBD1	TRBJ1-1	CASHSRDRGGAFF	TGTGCCAGCCACTCCCGGGACAGGGGGGGAGCTTTCTTT
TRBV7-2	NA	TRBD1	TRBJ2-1	CASSGTGGEQFF	TGTGCCAGCAGCGGAACAGGGGGTGAGCAGTTCTTC
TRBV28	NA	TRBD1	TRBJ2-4	CASSSTGSGNIQYF	TGTGCCAGCAGTTCGACAGGGTCGGGAAACATTCAGTACTTC
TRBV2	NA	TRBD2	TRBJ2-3	CASSRLAGGVDTQYF	TGTGCCAGCAGCAGACTAGCGGGAGGAGTGGATACGCAGTATTTT
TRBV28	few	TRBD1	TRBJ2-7	CASSFTSGGEQYF	TGTGCCAGCAGTTTCACCTCAGGGGGCGAGCAGTACTTC
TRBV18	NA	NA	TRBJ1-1	CASSPRENTEAFF	TGTGCCAGCTCACCTCGAGAGAACACTGAAGCTTTCTTT